Presented here are 13 T cell receptor beta chains from one specimen sequenced in a study of blood T cell repertoires in COVID-19. Repertoires were generated with immunoSEQ multiplex PCR, while TCRdb's copy carries only in-frame clones and drops some. The data contain 150,000 to 200,000 clones, approximately 80% of them singletons. The sample taken for sequencing was peripheral blood. The source of these receptors is a human donor in a cohort sampled during active COVID-19.

This clone occurred a few times. V usage is TRBV3-1 (or the pseudogene TRBV3-2) and J usage is TRBJ1-6; 8 bases are a match to TRBD1. Trimming took 5 bases from V and 5 from J; bases not matched to a gene: 8. Germline-derived CDR1 and CDR2 are LGHDT and YNNKEL (reference sequence). This CDR3 has 16 amino acids. Here the CDR3 DNA reads TGTGCCAGCAGCTATAGAGGGACAGGAGATAATTCACCCCTCCACTTT. Its protein is CASSYRGTGDNSPLHF.

The rearrangement joins TRBV3-1 (or the pseudogene TRBV3-2) to TRBJ2-5; TRBD2 aligns across 9 bases. This CDR3 is built from 14 residues. V lost 4 bases to trimming and J lost 5 bases; unmatched junction nucleotides: 5. The germline CDR1 and CDR2 sequences are LGHDT and YNNKEL (reference sequence). CDR3: CASSRAGGHETQYF. The CDR3 coding sequence is TGTGCCAGCAGCCGGGCGGGGGGGCATGAGACCCAGTACTTC.

The chain is built from TRBV27 and TRBJ2-6; D possibly corresponds to TRBD1 (5 bases). The V gene lost 5 bases and the J gene lost 0 bases, with 11 bases spanning the gap. From germline, CDR1 is MNHEY and CDR2 SMNVEV (reference sequence). The CDR3 extends over 16 amino acids. The CDR3 sequence: CASSLLQASGANVLTF. The DNA for the CDR3 is TGTGCCAGCAGTCTCCTACAGGCCTCTGGGGCCAACGTCCTGACTTTC.

V usage is TRBV18 and J usage is TRBJ1-2, with D perhaps TRBD1 (6 bases). V was trimmed by 0 bases and J by 7 bases, leaving 15 bases between them. Germline assignment: CDR1 KGHSH and CDR2 LQKENI. This CDR3 is built from 15 residues. CDR3 amino acids: CASSPPTGQRAGYTF. Here the CDR3 DNA reads TGTGCCAGCTCACCACCGACAGGACAACGAGCTGGCTACACCTTC.

The chain links TRBV29-1 to TRBJ2-3; no clear D gene. The CDR3 runs to 13 residues. The V end lost 6 bases, the J end lost 6 bases, and 16 bases lay between the germline ends. CDR1 is SQVTM, CDR2 ANQGSEA, per germline. CDR3 region: CSVTHGVPDTQYF. The CDR3 DNA reads as TGCAGCGTGACTCACGGTGTGCCTGATACGCAGTATTTT.

The chain links TRBV9 to TRBJ1-1; D remains ambiguous. Trimming stripped 0 bases from V and 5 bases from J, with 8 bases between. Germline V gene sequence: CDR1 SGDLS, CDR2 YYNGEE. This CDR3 has 13 residues. CDR3 DNA: TGTGCCAGCAGCGTAGGGCCCCAGACTGAAGCTTTCTTT. Amino acids: CASSVGPQTEAFF.

This clone was seen only once. V and J are TRBV4-3 and TRBJ2-5; 10 bases align to TRBD1. The CDR3 sequence is 18 residues long. Germline CDR1 LGHNA, CDR2 YSLEER. V gave up 1 base and J gave up 4 bases; unmatched junction bases: 12. CDR3: CASSQAPIRGDRGETQYF. The DNA of the CDR3 is TGCGCCAGCAGCCAAGCGCCAATCCGGGGGGACAGGGGAGAGACCCAGTACTTC.

This chain joins TRBV7-6 and TRBJ1-5, with TRBD1 identical over 8 bases. V lost 5 bases and J lost 4; bases outside the gene matches: 7. In germline, CDR1 is SGHVS, CDR2 FNYEAQ. The length of the CDR3 is 15 residues. The CDR3 protein is CASSPTGGGNQPQHF. For the CDR3, the DNA is TGTGCCAGCAGCCCCACAGGGGGTGGGAATCAGCCCCAGCATTTT.

This clone showed up just once. The CDR3 DNA reads as TGTGCCAGTAGTACCCTGTGGACAGGCCAAGAGACCCAGTACTTC. Protein sequence: CASSTLWTGQETQYF. V and J are TRBV19 and TRBJ2-5; 7 bases are shared with TRBD1. The V and J ends lost 4 bases and 1 base, in that order; junction bases with no gene match: 6. The CDR3 totals 15 residues. Germline V lookup: CDR1 LNHDA, CDR2 SQIVND (reference sequence).

V is TRBV19 and J is TRBJ2-7, with 15 bases that match TRBD2. V shed 6 bases and J 5 bases; nucleotides not matched to a gene: 14. There are 18 residues in the CDR3. Germline V lookup: CDR1 LNHDA, CDR2 SQIVND (reference sequence). The CDR3 here is CASRMGTSGRNPDHEQYF. In DNA, the CDR3 is TGTGCCAGTAGGATGGGGACTAGCGGGAGGAACCCGGACCACGAGCAGTACTTC.

The gene calls are TRBV12-5 and TRBJ1-3; D is undetermined. Germline CDR1 LGHNT, CDR2 FRNRAP. The CDR3 totals 16 residues. Trimming left V 2 bases short and J 4 bases short, with 15 bases between. The CDR3 is CASGLFDWRVGNTIYF. The DNA of the CDR3 is TGTGCTAGTGGTTTGTTTGATTGGCGGGTGGGAAACACCATATATTTT.

This chain joins TRBV9 and TRBJ1-2; tentatively, D is TRBD1 (5 bases). V was shortened by 0 bases and J by 1 base, with 7 bases between the two germline ends. Germline loops: CDR1 SGDLS, CDR2 YYNGEE. The CDR3 sequence is 14 residues long. The CDR3 nucleotides read TGTGCCAGCAGCGTAGCCAGGGATAACTATGGCTACACCTTC. Translation: CASSVARDNYGYTF.

As concerns this clone: The sample carries other DNA sequences with the same CDR3. This CDR3 reads CASRQGAQEQYF. The CDR3 DNA sequence: TGTGCCAGCAGACAGGGGGCGCAGGAGCAGTACTTC. The V and J genes are TRBV2 and TRBJ2-7; TRBD1 matches at 9 bases. Losses at the gene ends were 6 bases for V and 7 bases for J; bases not matched to a gene: 4. This CDR3 is 12 amino acids long. Germline V lookup: CDR1 SNHLY, CDR2 FYNNEI. The full variable domain, in which reference TRBV2 and TRBJ2-7 provide the parts outside the CDR3, is EPEVTQTPSHQVTQMGQEVILRCVPISNHLYFYWYRQILGQKVEFLVSFYNNEISEKSEIFDDQFSVERPDGSNFTLKIRSTKLEDSAMYFCASRQGAQEQYFGPGTRLTVT.